A single sample gave rise to the 11 T cell receptor beta chains below, sequenced in a study of blood T cells in healthy people across ages. PCR was performed a second time for about 6 to 12 cycles using a sample-barcoded 5' primer and a J-beta primer mix. MiXCR, run by TCRdb on the 5' RACE reads, gives a single entry per CDR3 protein. Of more than 1,400,000 distinct CDR3 sequences in the sample, 35% to 45% were seen once. The sequenced material came from blood. The receptors stem from a woman aged 18-29 years in good health.

This chain joins TRBV5-6 and TRBJ2-7; unclear D gene. This CDR3 region has 14 residues. The germline V gene encodes CDR1 SGHDT and CDR2 YYEEEE. V gave up 2 bases and J gave up 7 bases, with 16 bases separating them. This CDR3 reads CASSFTNSYNEQYF. Here the CDR3 DNA reads TGTGCCAGCAGCTTTACCAACTCCTACAATGAGCAGTACTTC.

The chain uses TRBV28 and TRBJ2-7; no reliable D call. From germline, CDR1 is MDHEN and CDR2 SYDVKM. The ends were cut back, 8 bases at V and 6 bases at J, with 8 bases in the middle. CDR3 length: 10 residues. This chain's CDR3 is CASGPSEQYF. CDR3 DNA: TGTGCCAGCGGTCCCAGCGAGCAGTACTTC.

The chain employs TRBV6-5 and TRBJ2-1, with 9 bases fitting TRBD1. With 0 bases clipped from V and 6 bases from J, the junction kept 21 bases outside the gene matches. The CDR3 runs to 21 residues. Germline V gene sequence: CDR1 MNHEY, CDR2 SVGAGI. The CDR3 DNA sequence: TGTGCCAGCAGTTACTCGTCGGGCTCCAGCGTCCTGGGGACAGGGTCCAATGAGCAGTTCTTC. It yields the protein CASSYSSGSSVLGTGSNEQFF.

This chain uses TRBV9 with TRBJ2-1, with 12 bases fitting TRBD2. This CDR3 comprises 19 residues. V lost 0 bases, J lost 5 bases, and 12 bases stayed unmatched. Germline CDR1 is SGDLS and CDR2 is YYNGEE. CDR3 loop: CASSVVPSGRALLDNEQFF. The CDR3 coding sequence is TGTGCCAGCAGCGTAGTTCCTAGCGGGAGGGCCCTTTTAGACAATGAGCAGTTCTTC.

This clonotype was counted between two and nine times. The chain is built from TRBV10-3 and TRBJ2-6; D may be TRBD2 (5 bases). The CDR3 sequence is 15 residues long. Between the trimmed V and J ends, which lost 3 bases and 0 bases, there was a span of 6 bases. Germline V gene lookup returns CDR1 ENHRY and CDR2 SYGVKD. CDR3 residues: CAISDGVSGANVLTF. The DNA of the CDR3 is TGTGCCATCAGTGACGGGGTCTCTGGGGCCAACGTCCTGACTTTC.

The chain has TRBV5-1 and TRBJ2-1, with 9 bases identical to TRBD2. V lost 0 bases and J lost 3; bases outside the gene matches: 4. CDR3 size: 16 residues. Per the germline V gene, CDR1 is SGHRS and CDR2 is YFSETQ. CDR3 loop: CASSLGAGGVYNEQFF. CDR3 DNA sequence: TGCGCCAGCAGCTTGGGGGCGGGAGGGGTCTACAATGAGCAGTTCTTC.

This clonotype was observed a single time. V and J are TRBV12-3 or TRBV12-4 and TRBJ2-1; D gene uncertain. The CDR3 runs to 15 residues. V lost 6 bases to trimming and J lost 9 bases, with 21 bases between them. The CDR3 DNA follows: TGTGCCAGCAGCAAGGAAGGCGGTATTGGAAGTGAGCAGTTCTTC. Translating gives CASSKEGGIGSEQFF.

The CDR3 bases are TGTGCCAGCAGTACCGGACAGCCCTACAATGAGCAGTTCTTC. Protein: CASSTGQPYNEQFF. The chain combines TRBV9 with TRBJ2-1, with a weak D call TRBD1 (6 bases). The CDR3 has 14 residues. V dropped 5 bases and J dropped 2 bases, with 11 bases sitting between them. CDR1 is SGDLS, CDR2 YYNGEE, per germline.

This clonotype was detected only a few times. This chain connects TRBV27 to TRBJ1-6; D gene unclear. Germline CDR1 and CDR2: MNHEY and SMNVEV (reference sequence). Trimming removed 5 bases at V and 0 bases at J, with 11 bases between. The CDR3 sequence is 16 residues long. CDR3 nucleotides: TGTGCCAGCAGTCCCCGCGAAAGCTCCTATAATTCACCCCTCCACTTT. This sequence encodes CASSPRESSYNSPLHF.

The chain links TRBV10-2 to TRBJ2-4, with TRBD2 as a possible D gene (5 bases). The V gene's germline CDR1 is WSHSY and CDR2 SAAADI. Trimming took off 8 bases at V and 13 bases at J, with 21 bases between the two ends. The CDR3 covers 13 residues. The CDR3 bases are TGCGCCAGCCAGCCTACCGGGATCCGCGGGCAGTACTTC. Residues: CASQPTGIRGQYF.

With regard to this clonotype: A much larger clone lies a single base off, so this may be a read error. The chain carries TRBV6-4 and TRBJ2-3; perhaps TRBD2 as D (6 bases). CDR1 is MRHNA, CDR2 SNTAGT, per germline. This CDR3 comprises 16 residues. V was pared by 2 bases and J by 2 bases, with 14 bases between. CDR3 sequence reads: CASSDDGAGPTDTQYF. DNA of the CDR3: TGTGCCAGCAGTGACGACGGAGCGGGCCCCACAGATACGCAGTATTTT.